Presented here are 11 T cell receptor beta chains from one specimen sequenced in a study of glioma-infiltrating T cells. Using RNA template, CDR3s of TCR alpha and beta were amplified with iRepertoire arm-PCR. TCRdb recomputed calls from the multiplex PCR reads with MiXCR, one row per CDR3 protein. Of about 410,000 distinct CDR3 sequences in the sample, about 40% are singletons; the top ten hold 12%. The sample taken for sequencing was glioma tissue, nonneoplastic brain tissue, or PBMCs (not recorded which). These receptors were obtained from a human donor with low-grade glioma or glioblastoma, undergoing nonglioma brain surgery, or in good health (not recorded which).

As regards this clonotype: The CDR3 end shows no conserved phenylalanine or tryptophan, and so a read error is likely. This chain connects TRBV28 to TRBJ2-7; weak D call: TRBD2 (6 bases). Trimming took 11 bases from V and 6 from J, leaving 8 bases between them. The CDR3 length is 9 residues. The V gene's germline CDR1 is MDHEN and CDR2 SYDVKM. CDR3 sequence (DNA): TGTGCCGGCGGGATCGAGCAGTACCTC. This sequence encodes CAGGIEQYL.

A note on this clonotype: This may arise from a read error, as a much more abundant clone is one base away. The CDR3 bases are TGTGCCAGCAGTTTCGGCGGGAGGATCTACAATGAGCAGTACTTC. Protein product: CASSFGGRIYNEQYF. The chain is built from TRBV28 and TRBJ2-7, with 8 positions matching TRBD2. The CDR3 totals 15 residues. CDR1 and CDR2 from the germline V gene are MDHEN and SYDVKM. V gave up 3 bases and J gave up 7 bases; unmatched junction bases: 11.

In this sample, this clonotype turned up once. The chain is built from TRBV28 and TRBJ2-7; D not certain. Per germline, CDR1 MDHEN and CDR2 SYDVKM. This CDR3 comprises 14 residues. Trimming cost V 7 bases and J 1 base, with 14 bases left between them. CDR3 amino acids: CASTYQGQSYEQYF. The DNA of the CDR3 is TGTGCCAGCACCTATCAAGGTCAGTCCTACGAGCAGTACTTC.

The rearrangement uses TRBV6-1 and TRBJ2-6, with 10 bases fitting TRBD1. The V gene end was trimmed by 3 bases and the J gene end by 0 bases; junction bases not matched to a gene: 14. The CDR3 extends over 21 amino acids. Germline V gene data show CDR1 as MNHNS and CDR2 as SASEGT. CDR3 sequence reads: CASSETWGQGRGTSGANVLTF. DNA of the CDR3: TGTGCCAGCAGTGAGACCTGGGGACAGGGGCGCGGAACCTCTGGGGCCAACGTCCTGACTTTC.

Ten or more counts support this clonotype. The CDR3 nucleotides read TGCAGTGCTAGAGATATGGGGGTCGCCAATCAGCCCCAGCATTTT. Amino acid sequence: CSARDMGVANQPQHF. The chain is built from TRBV20-1 and TRBJ1-5; possible D gene TRBD1, 5 bases. The CDR3 covers 15 residues. V lost 0 bases and J 3 bases, leaving 12 bases between the germline ends. Per germline, CDR1 DFQATT and CDR2 SNEGSKA (reference sequence).

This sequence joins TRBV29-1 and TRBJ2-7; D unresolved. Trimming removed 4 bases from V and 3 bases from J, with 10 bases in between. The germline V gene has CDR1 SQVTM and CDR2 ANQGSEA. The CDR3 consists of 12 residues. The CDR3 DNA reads TGCAGCGTTGCCACGGTACACTACGAGCAGTACTTC. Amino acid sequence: CSVATVHYEQYF.

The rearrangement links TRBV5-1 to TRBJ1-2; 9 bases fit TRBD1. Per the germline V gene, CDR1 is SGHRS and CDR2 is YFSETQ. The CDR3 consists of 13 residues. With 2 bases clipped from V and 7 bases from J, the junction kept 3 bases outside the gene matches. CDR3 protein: CASSFGTGIGYTF. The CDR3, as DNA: TGCGCCAGCAGCTTTGGGACAGGGATTGGCTACACCTTC.

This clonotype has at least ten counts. For the CDR3, the DNA is TGTGCCAGCAGTTTAATTGGGGCGATTATGAACACTGAAGCTTTCTTT. This codes for CASSLIGAIMNTEAFF. The chain combines TRBV27 with TRBJ1-1, with a weak D call TRBD1 (5 bases). The ends were cut back, 2 bases at V and 0 bases at J, with 13 bases in the middle. There are 16 residues in the CDR3. The germline CDR1 and CDR2 sequences are MNHEY and SMNVEV (reference sequence).

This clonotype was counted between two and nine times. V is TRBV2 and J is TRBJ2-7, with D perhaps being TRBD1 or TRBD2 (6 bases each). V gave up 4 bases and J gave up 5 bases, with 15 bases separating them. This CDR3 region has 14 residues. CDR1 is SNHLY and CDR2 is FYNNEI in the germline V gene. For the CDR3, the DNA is TGTGCCAGCAGTGGAATGAGGGGGGCCCACGAGCAGTACTTC. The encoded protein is CASSGMRGAHEQYF.

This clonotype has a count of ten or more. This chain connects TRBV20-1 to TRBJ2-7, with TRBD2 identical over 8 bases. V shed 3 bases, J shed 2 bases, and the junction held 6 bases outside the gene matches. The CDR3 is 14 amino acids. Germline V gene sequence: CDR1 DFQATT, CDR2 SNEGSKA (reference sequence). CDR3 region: CSASLSGRAYEQYF. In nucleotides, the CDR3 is TGCAGTGCTAGTCTATCCGGGAGGGCCTACGAGCAGTACTTC.

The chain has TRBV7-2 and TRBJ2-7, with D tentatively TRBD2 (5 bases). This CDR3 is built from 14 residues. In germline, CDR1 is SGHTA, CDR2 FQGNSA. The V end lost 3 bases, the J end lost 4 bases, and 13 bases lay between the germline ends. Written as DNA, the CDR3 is TGTGCCAGCAGCTTTGAGGGAGAAGGGTACGAGCAGTACTTC. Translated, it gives CASSFEGEGYEQYF.